This T cell receptor (beta chain) was identified in a study of blood T cell repertoires in COVID-19. Overall study: In each case, the material was cDNA or gDNA derived from T cells, B-cell-depleted T cells, or PBMCs.

Repertoires were generated with immunoSEQ multiplex PCR, while TCRdb's copy carries only in-frame clones and drops some. The sample records some 60,000 clones, approximately 85% being singletons. V shed 2 bases, J shed 4 bases, and the junction held 3 bases outside the gene matches. The CDR3 length is 14 residues. Germline CDR1 reads MNHEY; CDR2 reads SVGAGI. The sample consisted of peripheral blood. J is TRBJ2-7 and V is TRBV6-5, with 9 bases lining up with TRBD2. This TCR came from a human donor in a cohort sampled during active COVID-19. CDR3 sequence (DNA): TGTGCCAGCAGTTACACACTAGCGGGTTACGAGCAGTACTTC. It translates to CASSYTLAGYEQYF.